The 2 T cell receptor beta chains presented below share a single source sample, sequenced in a study of tumor and adjacent non-tumor tissue in lung cancer. A modified ARM-PCR protocol with three rounds of nested PCR amplified TCRbeta. TCRdb reprocessed the multiplex PCR reads via MiXCR and lists one record per CDR3 protein. The table lists just over 200,000 distinct CDR3 sequences, 71% of them singletons. No cell sorting was done before RNA was extracted from the tissue. Sequencing was performed on lung tumor tissue. Receptor source: a man in his 60s with non-small cell lung cancer.

Concerning this clonotype: A junction boundary mismatches the germline segment, possibly from a read error. The chain uses TRBV4-2 and TRBJ2-3; TRBD2 might be the D (6 bases). This CDR3 is 16 amino acids long. The germline V gene encodes CDR1 LGHNA and CDR2 YNFKEQ. The CDR3 coding sequence is TGTGCCAGTAGCCAGGTTCGGGACTCAAACACAGATACGCAGTATTTT. Translating gives CASSQVRDSNTDTQYF.

The sample holds a few counts of this clonotype. A clone one base away is much larger, so this may be a read error. CDR3 coding DNA: TGTACCAGCAGCTCGCAGGGGGCTACTGAAGCTTTCTTT. This codes for CTSSSQGATEAFF. The chain couples TRBV11-2 to TRBJ1-1; 8 bases fit TRBD1. Germline V gene sequence: CDR1 SGHAT, CDR2 FQNNGV. This CDR3 is 13 amino acids long.